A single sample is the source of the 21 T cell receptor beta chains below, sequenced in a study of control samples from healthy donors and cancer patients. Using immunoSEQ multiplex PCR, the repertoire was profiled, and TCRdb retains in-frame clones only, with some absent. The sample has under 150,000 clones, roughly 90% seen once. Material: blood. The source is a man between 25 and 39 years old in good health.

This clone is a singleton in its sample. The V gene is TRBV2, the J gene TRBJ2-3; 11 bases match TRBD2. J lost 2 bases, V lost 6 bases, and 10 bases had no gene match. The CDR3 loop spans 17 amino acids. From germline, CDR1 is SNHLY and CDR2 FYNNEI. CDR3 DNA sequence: TGTGCCAGCAGGGATCCGGGACTAGCGGAATCCACAGATACGCAGTATTTT. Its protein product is CASRDPGLAESTDTQYF.

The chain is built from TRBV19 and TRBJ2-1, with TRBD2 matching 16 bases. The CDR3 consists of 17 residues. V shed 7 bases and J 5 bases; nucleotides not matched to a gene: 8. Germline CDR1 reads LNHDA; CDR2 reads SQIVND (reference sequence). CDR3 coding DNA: TGTGCCAGTAAACCGGGGACTAGCGGGGGGGCAAACAATGAGCAGTTCTTC. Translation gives CASKPGTSGGANNEQFF.

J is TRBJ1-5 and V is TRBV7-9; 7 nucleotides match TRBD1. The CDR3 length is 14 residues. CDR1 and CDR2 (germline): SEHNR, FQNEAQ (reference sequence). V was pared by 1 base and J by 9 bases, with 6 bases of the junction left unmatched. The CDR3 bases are TGTGCCAGCAGCTTAGTTGCAGGGGGAGGGCCCCAGCATTTT. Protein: CASSLVAGGGPQHF.

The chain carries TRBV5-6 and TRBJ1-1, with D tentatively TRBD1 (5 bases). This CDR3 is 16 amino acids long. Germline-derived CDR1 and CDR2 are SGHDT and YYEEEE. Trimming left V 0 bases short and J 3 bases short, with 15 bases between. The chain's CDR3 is CASSLALPGGDTEAFF. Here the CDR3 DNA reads TGTGCCAGCAGCTTGGCCCTTCCCGGAGGGGACACTGAAGCTTTCTTT.

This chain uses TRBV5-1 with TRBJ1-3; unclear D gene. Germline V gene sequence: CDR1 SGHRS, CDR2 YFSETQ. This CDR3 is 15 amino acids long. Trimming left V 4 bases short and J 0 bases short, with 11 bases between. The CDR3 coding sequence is TGCGCCAGCAGCGCGACGTTGAGCTCTGGAAACACCATATATTTT. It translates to CASSATLSSGNTIYF.

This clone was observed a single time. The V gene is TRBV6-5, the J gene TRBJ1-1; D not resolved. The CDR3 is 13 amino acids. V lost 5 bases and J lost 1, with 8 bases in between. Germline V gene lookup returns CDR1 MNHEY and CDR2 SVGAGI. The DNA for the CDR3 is TGTGCCAGCAGTCTCAGACAGAACACTGAAGCTTTCTTT. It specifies CASSLRQNTEAFF.

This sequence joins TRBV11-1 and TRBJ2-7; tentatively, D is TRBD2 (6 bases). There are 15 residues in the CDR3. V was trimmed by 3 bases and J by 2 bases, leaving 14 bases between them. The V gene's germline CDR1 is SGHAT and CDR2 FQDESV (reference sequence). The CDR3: CASSLEGSVAYEQYF. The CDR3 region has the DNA TGTGCCAGCAGCTTGGAGGGTAGCGTCGCCTACGAGCAGTACTTC.

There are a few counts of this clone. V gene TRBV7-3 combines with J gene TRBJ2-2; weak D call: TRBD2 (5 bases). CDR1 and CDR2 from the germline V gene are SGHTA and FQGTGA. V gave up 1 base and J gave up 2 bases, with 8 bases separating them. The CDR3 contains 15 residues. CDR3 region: CASSLRRTNTGELFF. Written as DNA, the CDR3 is TGTGCCAGCAGCTTAAGGCGGACTAACACCGGGGAGCTGTTTTTT.

The DNA of the CDR3 is TGTGCCAGCTCACCGGGGACAGACAATGAGCAGTTCTTC. This translates into CASSPGTDNEQFF. The J gene is TRBJ2-1, the V gene TRBV18; 7 positions match TRBD1. CDR1 is KGHSH, CDR2 LQKENI, per germline. This CDR3 spans 13 amino acids. V lost 3 bases to trimming and J lost 5 bases; unmatched junction nucleotides: 1.

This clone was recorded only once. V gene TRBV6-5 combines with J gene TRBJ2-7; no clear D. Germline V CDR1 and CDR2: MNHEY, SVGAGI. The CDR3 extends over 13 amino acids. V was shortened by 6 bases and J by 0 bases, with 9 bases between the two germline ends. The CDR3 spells CASSVRFSYEQYF. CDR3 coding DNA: TGTGCCAGCAGCGTTCGGTTCTCCTACGAGCAGTACTTC.

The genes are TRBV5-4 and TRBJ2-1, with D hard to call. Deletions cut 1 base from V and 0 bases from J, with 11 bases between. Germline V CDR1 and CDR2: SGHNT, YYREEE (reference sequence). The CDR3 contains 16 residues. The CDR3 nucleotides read TGTGCCAGCAGCTTGCAGGCGGCGGCCTCCTACAATGAGCAGTTCTTC. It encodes CASSLQAAASYNEQFF.

As DNA, the CDR3 is TGTGCCAGCAGCCCTAAAGCATTGGCGGGAGGCACCGGGGAGCTGTTTTTT. It codes for CASSPKALAGGTGELFF. This rearrangement joins TRBV9 to TRBJ2-2, with 8 nucleotides matching TRBD2. The germline gives CDR1 SGDLS, CDR2 YYNGEE. V was clipped by 4 bases and J by 4 bases; unmatched bases: 12. The CDR3 consists of 17 residues.

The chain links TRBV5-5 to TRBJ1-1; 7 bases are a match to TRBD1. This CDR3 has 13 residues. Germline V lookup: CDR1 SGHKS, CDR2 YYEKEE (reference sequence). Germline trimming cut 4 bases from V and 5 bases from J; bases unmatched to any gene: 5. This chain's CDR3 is CASSGTDGTEAFF. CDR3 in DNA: TGTGCCAGCAGCGGGACAGACGGGACTGAAGCTTTCTTT.

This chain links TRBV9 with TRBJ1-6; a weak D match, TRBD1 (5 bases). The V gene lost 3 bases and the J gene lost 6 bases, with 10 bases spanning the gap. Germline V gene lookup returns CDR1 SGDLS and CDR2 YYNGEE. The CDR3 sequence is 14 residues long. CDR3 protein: CASSEGVFNSPLHF. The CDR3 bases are TGTGCCAGCAGCGAAGGGGTTTTTAATTCACCCCTCCACTTT.

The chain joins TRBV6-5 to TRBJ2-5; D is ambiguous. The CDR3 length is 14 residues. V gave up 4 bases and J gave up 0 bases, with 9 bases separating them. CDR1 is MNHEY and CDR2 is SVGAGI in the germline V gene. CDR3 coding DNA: TGTGCCAGCAGTTCGCCGGGCTACCAAGAGACCCAGTACTTC. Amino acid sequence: CASSSPGYQETQYF.

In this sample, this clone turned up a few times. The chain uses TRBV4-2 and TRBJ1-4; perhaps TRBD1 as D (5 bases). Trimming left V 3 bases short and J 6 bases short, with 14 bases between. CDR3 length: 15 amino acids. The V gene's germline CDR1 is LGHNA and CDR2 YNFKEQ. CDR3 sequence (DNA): TGTGCCAGCAGCCAGGGGGATGCTGGGGATGAAAAACTGTTTTTT. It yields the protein CASSQGDAGDEKLFF.

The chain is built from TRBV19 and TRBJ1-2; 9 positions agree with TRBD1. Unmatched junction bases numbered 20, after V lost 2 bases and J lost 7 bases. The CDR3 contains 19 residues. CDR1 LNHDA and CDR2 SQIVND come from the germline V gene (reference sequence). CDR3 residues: CASSIPIFTGGAGLRGYTF. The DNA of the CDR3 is TGTGCCAGTAGTATACCTATCTTTACAGGGGGCGCGGGTCTGCGTGGCTACACCTTC.

CDR3 sequence reads: CASSVDVGTSGRRWDEQFF. The CDR3 bases are TGTGCCAGCAGCGTAGATGTAGGGACTAGCGGGAGAAGATGGGATGAGCAGTTCTTC. This sequence joins TRBV9 and TRBJ2-1, with 14 bases aligning to TRBD2. Germline V CDR1 and CDR2: SGDLS, YYNGEE. J was trimmed by 8 bases and V by 0 bases; bases with no gene match: 13. CDR3 length: 19 residues.

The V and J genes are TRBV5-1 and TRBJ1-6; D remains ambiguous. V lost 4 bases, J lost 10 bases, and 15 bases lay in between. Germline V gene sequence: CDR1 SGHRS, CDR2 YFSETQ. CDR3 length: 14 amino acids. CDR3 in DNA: TGCGCCAGCAGCCCGGCAACTCCTGGGTCACCCCTCCACTTT. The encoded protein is CASSPATPGSPLHF. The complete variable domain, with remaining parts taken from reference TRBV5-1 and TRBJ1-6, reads KAGVTQTPRYLIKTRGQQVTLSCSPISGHRSVSWYQQTPGQGLQFLFEYFSETQRNKGNFPGRFSGRQFSNSRSEMNVSTLELGDSALYLCASSPATPGSPLHFGNGTRLTVT.

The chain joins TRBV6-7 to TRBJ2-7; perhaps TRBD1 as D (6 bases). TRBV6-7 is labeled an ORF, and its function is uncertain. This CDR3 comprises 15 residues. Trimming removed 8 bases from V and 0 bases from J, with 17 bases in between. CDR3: CASYGRDISSYEQYF. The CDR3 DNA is TGTGCCAGCTACGGAAGGGACATCTCCTCCTACGAGCAGTACTTC.

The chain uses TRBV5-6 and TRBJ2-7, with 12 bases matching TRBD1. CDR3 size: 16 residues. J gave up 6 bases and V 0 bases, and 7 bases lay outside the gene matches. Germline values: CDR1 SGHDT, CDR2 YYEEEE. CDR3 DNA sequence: TGTGCCAGCAGCTTGGTTTGGGGACAGGGGGCTTTCGAGCAGTACTTC. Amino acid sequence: CASSLVWGQGAFEQYF.